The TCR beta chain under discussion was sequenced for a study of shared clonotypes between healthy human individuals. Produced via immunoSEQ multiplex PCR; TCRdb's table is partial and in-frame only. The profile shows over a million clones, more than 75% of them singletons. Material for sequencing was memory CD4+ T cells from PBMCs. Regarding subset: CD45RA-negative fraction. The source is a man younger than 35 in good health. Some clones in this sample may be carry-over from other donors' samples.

CDR3 coding DNA: TGCGCCAGCAGCCAGGACACGCTTAAGGACAGACACTATGGCTACACCTTC. Translated, it gives CASSQDTLKDRHYGYTF. The chain uses TRBV4-1 and TRBJ1-2; tentatively, D is TRBD1 (6 bases). The CDR3 length is 17 residues. V was trimmed by 3 bases and J by 3 bases, leaving 20 bases between them. Germline V gene lookup returns CDR1 MGHRA and CDR2 YSYEKL.